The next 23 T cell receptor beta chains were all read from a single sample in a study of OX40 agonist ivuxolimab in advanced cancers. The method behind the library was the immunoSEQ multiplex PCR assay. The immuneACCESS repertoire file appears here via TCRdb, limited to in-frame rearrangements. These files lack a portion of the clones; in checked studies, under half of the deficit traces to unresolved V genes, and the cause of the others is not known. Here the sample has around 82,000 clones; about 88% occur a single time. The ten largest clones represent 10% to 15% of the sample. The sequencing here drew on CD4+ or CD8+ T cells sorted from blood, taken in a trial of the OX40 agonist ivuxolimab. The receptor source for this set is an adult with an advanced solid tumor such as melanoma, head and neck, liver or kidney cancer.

This chain's CDR3 is CASSLGGGPEAFF. CDR3 nucleotides: TGCGCCAGCAGTCTCGGAGGGGGCCCTGAAGCTTTCTTT. The chain links TRBV10-2 to TRBJ1-1, with 7 positions matching TRBD1. Per the germline V gene, CDR1 is WSHSY and CDR2 is SAAADI. The CDR3 is 13 residues long. With 5 bases clipped from V and 6 bases from J, the junction kept 6 bases outside the gene matches.

The CDR3 reads CASIQGAGTNTEAFF. Here the CDR3 DNA reads TGTGCCAGCATTCAGGGGGCCGGGACGAACACTGAAGCTTTCTTT. J is TRBJ1-1 and V is TRBV19; 8 nucleotides align to TRBD1. CDR1 and CDR2 (germline): LNHDA, SQIVND (reference sequence). The CDR3 has 15 residues. Trimming took 9 bases from V and 1 from J; bases not matched to a gene: 10.

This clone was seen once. CDR3 in amino acids: CSVEGHLAGVETQYF. DNA of the CDR3: TGCAGCGTTGAAGGTCACCTAGCGGGAGTGGAGACCCAGTACTTC. The chain combines TRBV29-1 with TRBJ2-5, with TRBD2 identical over 10 bases. This CDR3 comprises 15 residues. V lost 1 base to trimming and J lost 5 bases; unmatched junction nucleotides: 7. The V gene's germline CDR1 is SQVTM and CDR2 ANQGSEA.

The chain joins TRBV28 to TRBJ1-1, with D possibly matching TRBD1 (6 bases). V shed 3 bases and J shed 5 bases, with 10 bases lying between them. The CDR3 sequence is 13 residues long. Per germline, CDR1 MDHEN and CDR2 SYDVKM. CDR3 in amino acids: CASSLTGGTEAFF. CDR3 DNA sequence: TGTGCCAGCAGTTTGACAGGTGGGACTGAAGCTTTCTTT.

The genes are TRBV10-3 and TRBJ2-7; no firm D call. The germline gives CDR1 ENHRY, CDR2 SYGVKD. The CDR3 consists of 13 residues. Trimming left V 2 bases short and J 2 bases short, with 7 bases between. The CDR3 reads CAISEPRTYEQYF. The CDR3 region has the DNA TGTGCCATCAGTGAGCCGAGGACCTACGAGCAGTACTTC.

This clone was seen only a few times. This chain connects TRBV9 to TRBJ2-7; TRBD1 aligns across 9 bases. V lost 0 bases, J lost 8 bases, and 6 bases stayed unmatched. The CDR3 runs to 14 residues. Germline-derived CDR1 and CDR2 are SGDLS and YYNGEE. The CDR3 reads CASSVEGQGLQQYF. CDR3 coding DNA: TGTGCCAGCAGCGTAGAGGGACAGGGATTACAGCAGTACTTC.

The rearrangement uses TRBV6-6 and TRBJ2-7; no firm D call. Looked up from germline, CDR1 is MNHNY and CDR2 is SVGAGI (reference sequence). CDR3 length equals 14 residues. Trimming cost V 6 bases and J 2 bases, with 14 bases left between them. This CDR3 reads CASSPLFGAYEQYF. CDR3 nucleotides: TGTGCCAGCAGCCCCCTTTTTGGTGCCTACGAGCAGTACTTC.

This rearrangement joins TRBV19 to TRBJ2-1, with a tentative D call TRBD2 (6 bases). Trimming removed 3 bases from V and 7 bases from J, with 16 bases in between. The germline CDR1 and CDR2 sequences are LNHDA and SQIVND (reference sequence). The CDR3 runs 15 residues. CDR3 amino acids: CASSILSGSWNEQFF. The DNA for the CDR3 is TGTGCCAGTAGTATCCTTAGCGGTTCGTGGAATGAGCAGTTCTTC.

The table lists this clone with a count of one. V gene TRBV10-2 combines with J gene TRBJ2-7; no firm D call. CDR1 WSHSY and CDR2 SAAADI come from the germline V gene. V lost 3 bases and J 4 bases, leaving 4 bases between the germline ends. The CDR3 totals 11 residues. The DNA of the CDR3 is TGCGCCAGCAGTGACAGTTACGAGCAGTACTTC. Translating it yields CASSDSYEQYF.

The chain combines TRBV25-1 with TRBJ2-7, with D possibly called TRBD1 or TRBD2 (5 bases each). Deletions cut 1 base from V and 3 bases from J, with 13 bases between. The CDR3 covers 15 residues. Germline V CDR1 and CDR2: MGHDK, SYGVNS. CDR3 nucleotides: TGTGCCAGCAGTGAATCCACCGGGACGATCTACGAGCAGTACTTC. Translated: CASSESTGTIYEQYF.

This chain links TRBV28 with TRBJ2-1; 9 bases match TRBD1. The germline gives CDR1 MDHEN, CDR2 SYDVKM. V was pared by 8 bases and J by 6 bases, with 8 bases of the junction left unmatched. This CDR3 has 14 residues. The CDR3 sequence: CASEKGTGFNEQFF. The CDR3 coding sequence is TGTGCCAGCGAGAAGGGGACAGGGTTCAATGAGCAGTTCTTC.

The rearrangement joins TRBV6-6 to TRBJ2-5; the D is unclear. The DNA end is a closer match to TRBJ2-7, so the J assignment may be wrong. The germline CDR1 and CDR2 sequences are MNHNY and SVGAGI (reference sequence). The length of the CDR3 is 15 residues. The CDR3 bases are TGTGCCAGCAGTTACACCCCCCCCTCGCAGGACGAGCAGTACTTC. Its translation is CASSYTPPSQDEQYF.

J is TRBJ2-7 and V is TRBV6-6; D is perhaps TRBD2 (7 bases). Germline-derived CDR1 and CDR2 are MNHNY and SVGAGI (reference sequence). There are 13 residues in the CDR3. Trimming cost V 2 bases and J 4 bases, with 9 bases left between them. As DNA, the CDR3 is TGTGCCAGCAGTTACGAGGGGGGGTACGAGCAGTACTTC. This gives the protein CASSYEGGYEQYF.

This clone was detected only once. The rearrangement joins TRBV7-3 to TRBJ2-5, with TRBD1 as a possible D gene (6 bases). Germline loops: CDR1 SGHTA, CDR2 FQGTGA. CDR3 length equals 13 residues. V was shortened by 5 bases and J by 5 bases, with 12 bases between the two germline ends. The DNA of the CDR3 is TGTGCCAGCAGCATTACAGGGTGGGAGACCCAGTACTTC. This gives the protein CASSITGWETQYF.

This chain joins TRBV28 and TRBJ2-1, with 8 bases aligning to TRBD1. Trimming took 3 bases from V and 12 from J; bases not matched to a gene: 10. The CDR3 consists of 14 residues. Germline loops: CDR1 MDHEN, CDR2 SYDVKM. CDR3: CASSLDRAGQGQFF. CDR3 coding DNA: TGTGCCAGCAGTTTGGACAGGGCGGGCCAGGGGCAGTTCTTC.

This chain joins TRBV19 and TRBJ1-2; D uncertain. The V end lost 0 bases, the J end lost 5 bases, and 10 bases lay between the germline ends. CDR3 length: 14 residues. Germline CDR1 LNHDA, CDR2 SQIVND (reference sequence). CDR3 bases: TGTGCCAGTAGTATAGACCCTCCCGGATATGGCTACACCTTC. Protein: CASSIDPPGYGYTF.

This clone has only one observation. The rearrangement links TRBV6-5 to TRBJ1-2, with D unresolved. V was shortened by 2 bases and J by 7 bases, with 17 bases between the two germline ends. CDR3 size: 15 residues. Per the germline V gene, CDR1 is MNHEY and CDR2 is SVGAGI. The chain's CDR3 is CASSYMSGEGFGYTF. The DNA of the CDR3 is TGTGCCAGCAGTTACATGTCGGGAGAAGGGTTTGGCTACACCTTC.

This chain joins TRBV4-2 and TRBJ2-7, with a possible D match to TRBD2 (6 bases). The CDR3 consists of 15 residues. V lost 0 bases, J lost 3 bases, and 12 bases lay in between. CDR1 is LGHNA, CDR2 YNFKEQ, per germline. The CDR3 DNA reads TGTGCCAGCAGCCAAGACCGGGACGGGGGCTACGAGCAGTACTTC. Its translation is CASSQDRDGGYEQYF.

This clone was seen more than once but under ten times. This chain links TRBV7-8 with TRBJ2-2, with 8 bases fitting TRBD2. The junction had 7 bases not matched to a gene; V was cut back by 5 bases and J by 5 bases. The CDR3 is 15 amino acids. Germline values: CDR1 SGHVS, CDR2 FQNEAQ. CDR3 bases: TGTGCCAGCAGCCCTCTGGCTAGCGGGACCGGGGAGCTGTTTTTT. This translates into CASSPLASGTGELFF.

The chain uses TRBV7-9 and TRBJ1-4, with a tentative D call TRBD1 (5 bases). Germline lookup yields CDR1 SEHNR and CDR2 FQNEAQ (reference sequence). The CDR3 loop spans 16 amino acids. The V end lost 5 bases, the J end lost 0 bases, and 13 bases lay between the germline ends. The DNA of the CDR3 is TGTGCCAGCAGCCGTAGGGGCCCTGCAACTAATGAAAAACTGTTTTTT. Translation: CASSRRGPATNEKLFF.

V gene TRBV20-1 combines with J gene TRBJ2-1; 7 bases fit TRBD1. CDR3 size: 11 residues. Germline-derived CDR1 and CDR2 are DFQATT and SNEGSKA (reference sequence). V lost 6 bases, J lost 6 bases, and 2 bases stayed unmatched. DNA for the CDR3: TGCAGTGCGGGACAGACCAATGAGCAGTTCTTC. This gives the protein CSAGQTNEQFF.

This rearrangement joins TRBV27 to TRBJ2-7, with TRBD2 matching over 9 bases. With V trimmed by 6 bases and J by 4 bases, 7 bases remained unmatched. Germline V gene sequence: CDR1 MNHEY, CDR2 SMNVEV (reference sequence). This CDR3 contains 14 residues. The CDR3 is CASRRGGADYEQYF. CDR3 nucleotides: TGTGCCAGCAGGCGGGGGGGGGCCGATTACGAGCAGTACTTC.

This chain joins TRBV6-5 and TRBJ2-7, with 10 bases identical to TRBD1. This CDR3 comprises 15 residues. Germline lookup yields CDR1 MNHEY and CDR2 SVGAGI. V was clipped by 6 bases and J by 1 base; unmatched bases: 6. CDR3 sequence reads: CASRIGTGESYEQYF. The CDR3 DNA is TGTGCCAGCAGAATAGGGACAGGGGAGTCCTACGAGCAGTACTTC.